This TCR beta chain was recovered during a study of cytomegalovirus exposure and HLA in healthy donors. The PCR had 60 Vbeta and 13 Jbeta primers. Sequencing was performed with immunoSEQ multiplex PCR; in TCRdb, only in-frame clones are kept and a portion is missing. The repertoire holds 100,000 or so clones, with about three quarters as singletons. Study-wide results and caveats: Roughly uniform sequencing depth across donors was assumed, possibly incorrectly. Follow-up analysis later connected one missense variant in DCLRE1C with trimming of TCR beta V- and J-genes.

Comment on this clone: Its specificity is unknown.

This CDR3 contains 14 residues. Germline values: CDR1 MNHEY, CDR2 SMNVEV (reference sequence). The ends lost 2 bases at V and 3 bases at J; junction bases unmatched: 4. The gene calls are TRBV27 and TRBJ2-7, with 7 bases aligning to TRBD1. The sample taken for sequencing was PBMCs. This clonotype was sampled from a female donor in good health and CMV-seronegative. As DNA, the CDR3 is TGTGCCAGCAGTTTAGACAGGGATAACTACGAGCAGTACTTC. Amino acids: CASSLDRDNYEQYF.